The 27 T cell receptor beta chains presented below share a single source sample, sequenced in a study of T cell responses to AZD1222 COVID-19 vaccine. Produced via immunoSEQ multiplex PCR; TCRdb's table is partial and in-frame only. The repertoire has around 160,000 clones, 75% to 85% of them found once; the top ten carry about 3.8%. The specimen comprised peripheral blood, sampled on day 0 of MenACWY control vaccination. These receptors all stem from an adult in good health.

V and J are TRBV28 and TRBJ1-6; TRBD1 might be the D (5 bases). Germline V gene sequence: CDR1 MDHEN, CDR2 SYDVKM. The V end lost 6 bases, the J end lost 2 bases, and 14 bases lay between the germline ends. The CDR3 runs to 16 residues. The CDR3: CASRGLRGAYNSPLHF. The CDR3 DNA follows: TGTGCCAGCAGAGGGCTGCGAGGGGCCTATAATTCACCCCTCCACTTT.

V is TRBV5-1 and J is TRBJ2-7; the match to TRBD1 covers 8 bases. The CDR3 is 14 residues long. CDR1 SGHRS and CDR2 YFSETQ come from the germline V gene. Losses at the gene ends were 3 bases for V and 6 bases for J; bases not matched to a gene: 8. CDR3 in DNA: TGCGCCAGCAGCTACGGACAGGGCGGATCCGAGCAGTACGTC. It encodes CASSYGQGGSEQYV.

The chain combines TRBV4-1 with TRBJ2-7; 7 nucleotides match TRBD2. The CDR3 is made up of 14 amino acids. V lost 5 bases and J lost 7; bases outside the gene matches: 11. In germline, CDR1 is MGHRA, CDR2 YSYEKL. The CDR3 sequence: CASSTSSGEGEQYF. As DNA, the CDR3 is TGCGCCAGCAGCACTAGCTCGGGGGAGGGGGAGCAGTACTTC.

This chain connects TRBV11-2 to TRBJ1-2, with D tentatively TRBD1 (5 bases). CDR1 is SGHAT and CDR2 is FQNNGV in the germline V gene. The CDR3 has 16 amino acids. V lost 5 bases and J lost 8, with 24 bases in between. CDR3 residues: CASSGAHNRGARGYTF. The CDR3 region has the DNA TGTGCCAGCAGCGGTGCTCACAATCGGGGCGCAAGGGGCTACACCTTC. The variable domain in full, completed from reference TRBV11-2 and TRBJ1-2, reads EAGVAQSPRYKIIEKRQSVAFWCNPISGHATLYWYQQILGQGPKLLIQFQNNGVVDDSQLPKDRFSAERLKGVDSTLKIQPAKLEDSAVYLCASSGAHNRGARGYTFGSGTRLTVV.

This clone appeared a few times. V is TRBV13 and J is TRBJ2-1, with D possibly TRBD2 on 5 matching bases. V shed 5 bases and J shed 2 bases, with 13 bases lying between them. CDR3 length: 15 amino acids. Per the germline V gene, CDR1 is PRHDT and CDR2 is FYEKMQ (reference sequence). CDR3 sequence reads: CASSLSRGAYNEQFF. In DNA form, the CDR3 reads TGTGCCAGCAGCCTTTCCCGGGGTGCCTACAATGAGCAGTTCTTC.

The chain joins TRBV30 to TRBJ2-4, with TRBD1 matching over 8 bases. The length of the CDR3 is 15 residues. Germline V gene data show CDR1 as GTSNPN and CDR2 as SVGIG (reference sequence). V gave up 2 bases and J gave up 7 bases; unmatched junction bases: 10. Here the CDR3 reads CAWSTRTGLRNIQYF. As DNA, the CDR3 is TGTGCCTGGAGTACACGGACAGGGCTTCGGAACATTCAGTACTTC.

The genes are TRBV6-4 and TRBJ1-2; D uncertain. In germline, CDR1 is MRHNA, CDR2 SNTAGT. The V gene lost 4 bases and the J gene lost 4 bases, with 7 bases spanning the gap. The CDR3 loop spans 12 amino acids. CDR3 nucleotide sequence: TGTGCCAGCAGTGTAGGTGCCTATGGCTACACCTTC. Translation: CASSVGAYGYTF.

V usage is TRBV6-5 and J usage is TRBJ1-6, with D tentatively TRBD1 (5 bases). The V gene lost 6 bases and the J gene lost 7 bases, with 10 bases spanning the gap. CDR3 length: 13 residues. Germline V gene lookup returns CDR1 MNHEY and CDR2 SVGAGI. The CDR3 DNA follows: TGTGCCAGCAGCCGGGACCCCAATTCACCCCTCCACTTT. Residues: CASSRDPNSPLHF.

The CDR3 bases are TGCGCCAGCAGGACAGGGGACCAGAGCTCCTACGAGCAGTACTTC. The encoded protein is CASRTGDQSSYEQYF. The chain joins TRBV5-1 to TRBJ2-7, with 8 bases identical to TRBD1. Germline CDR1 and CDR2: SGHRS and YFSETQ. J gave up 0 bases and V 5 bases, and 7 bases lay outside the gene matches. The CDR3 is 15 residues long.

The chain recombines TRBV19 with TRBJ1-4; 9 bases agree with TRBD1. V gave up 4 bases and J gave up 7 bases; unmatched junction bases: 7. The CDR3 totals 15 residues. Per germline, CDR1 LNHDA and CDR2 SQIVND (reference sequence). This CDR3 is CASSTAGQGIEKLFF. DNA of the CDR3: TGTGCCAGTAGTACGGCGGGACAGGGAATTGAAAAACTGTTTTTT. Full variable domain (missing parts from reference TRBV19 and TRBJ1-4): DGGITQSPKYLFRKEGQNVTLSCEQNLNHDAMYWYRQDPGQGLRLIYYSQIVNDFQKGDIAEGYSVSREKKESFPLTVTSAQKNPTAFYLCASSTAGQGIEKLFFGSGTQLSVL.

Only one count was recorded for this clone. The gene calls are TRBV6-1 and TRBJ1-5; the match to TRBD1 covers 8 bases. V shed 3 bases and J 3 bases; nucleotides not matched to a gene: 4. Germline V gene lookup returns CDR1 MNHNS and CDR2 SASEGT. The CDR3 is 15 amino acids. CDR3: CASSEADRANQPQHF. The CDR3 bases are TGTGCCAGCAGTGAGGCGGACAGGGCCAATCAGCCCCAGCATTTT.

This clone was detected ten times or more. The genes are TRBV24-1 and TRBJ2-7; D is undetermined. Trimming shortened V by 8 bases and J by 2 bases, and 12 bases separated the two germline ends. The length of the CDR3 is 13 residues. Germline CDR1 reads KGHDR; CDR2 reads SFDVKD. CDR3: CATKTIGPYEQYF. The DNA of the CDR3 is TGTGCCACCAAGACAATCGGGCCCTACGAGCAGTACTTC.

The chain links TRBV18 to TRBJ1-4, with 8 bases identical to TRBD1. J was trimmed by 7 bases and V by 3 bases; bases with no gene match: 4. Germline lookup yields CDR1 KGHSH and CDR2 LQKENI. This CDR3 has 14 residues. DNA for the CDR3: TGTGCCAGCTCACCCGACAGGGGTGGTGAAAAACTGTTTTTT. Amino acid sequence: CASSPDRGGEKLFF.

V and J are TRBV18 and TRBJ2-4; D is uncertain. Germline V gene lookup returns CDR1 KGHSH and CDR2 LQKENI. Trimming shortened V by 2 bases and J by 0 bases, and 20 bases separated the two germline ends. The CDR3 runs to 19 residues. The CDR3 spells CASSPWQVLPNLAKNIQYF. The CDR3 region has the DNA TGTGCCAGCTCACCATGGCAGGTCCTTCCGAATCTAGCCAAAAACATTCAGTACTTC.

V gene TRBV18 combines with J gene TRBJ2-5, with D possibly matching TRBD1 (5 bases). This CDR3 region has 13 residues. Trimming removed 3 bases from V and 5 bases from J, with 10 bases in between. CDR1 and CDR2 from the germline V gene are KGHSH and LQKENI. Here the CDR3 reads CASSPGQGETQYF. The CDR3 DNA is TGTGCCAGCTCACCCGGCCAGGGTGAGACCCAGTACTTC.

This clone was seen just once. The gene calls are TRBV3-1 (or the pseudogene TRBV3-2) and TRBJ1-3; 7 bases fit TRBD1. Germline CDR1 LGHDT, CDR2 YNNKEL (reference sequence). The CDR3 sequence is 15 residues long. Trimming cost V 4 bases and J 4 bases; bases outside gene matches: 7. DNA of the CDR3: TGTGCCAGCAGCCGGGGCAGGGGGGCCGGAAACACCATATATTTT. Translating gives CASSRGRGAGNTIYF.

The V and J genes are TRBV4-1 and TRBJ1-4, with D tentatively TRBD1 (5 bases). Trimming took off 0 bases at V and 6 bases at J, with 14 bases between the two ends. Germline V gives CDR1 MGHRA, CDR2 YSYEKL. CDR3 length equals 16 residues. The CDR3 loop reads CASSQDLKGIHEKLFF. CDR3 nucleotide sequence: TGCGCCAGCAGCCAAGATCTGAAGGGGATTCATGAAAAACTGTTTTTT.

This chain joins TRBV27 and TRBJ1-2; D gene ambiguous. Germline CDR1 reads MNHEY; CDR2 reads SMNVEV (reference sequence). Trimming pared 7 bases from V and 4 bases from J, leaving 13 bases between. The CDR3 contains 13 residues. The CDR3 reads CASIYGYFYGYTF. The CDR3 DNA sequence: TGTGCCAGCATTTACGGGTATTTCTATGGCTACACCTTC.

The chain employs TRBV7-9 and TRBJ2-7; unclear D gene. Germline lookup yields CDR1 SEHNR and CDR2 FQNEAQ (reference sequence). The CDR3 has 14 amino acids. The CDR3 DNA reads TGTGCCAGCAGCTTAGCATTCCAATCTCCTGGCTCGAACGTC. Amino acids: CASSLAFQSPGSNV.

The chain couples TRBV28 to TRBJ1-2; 7 nucleotides agree with TRBD1. CDR1 is MDHEN and CDR2 is SYDVKM in the germline V gene. Losses at the gene ends were 6 bases for V and 5 bases for J; bases not matched to a gene: 15. This CDR3 is 16 amino acids long. CDR3 nucleotides: TGTGCCAGCAGCCCCTCAGGGGGAAGGATGTGGTATGGCTACACCTTC. Protein product: CASSPSGGRMWYGYTF.

The CDR3, as DNA: TGTGCCAGCAGCCGCTATTTTCCTCTAGGGGGCTATGGCTACACCTTC. Translated: CASSRYFPLGGYGYTF. The chain links TRBV21-1 to TRBJ1-2; the table assigns TRBD1, which was not confirmed against the DNA. TRBV21-1 is reported as a pseudogene. The CDR3 is 16 residues long.

This chain uses TRBV5-1 with TRBJ2-1, with 8 nucleotides matching TRBD1. V gave up 0 bases and J gave up 6 bases; unmatched junction bases: 8. CDR1 is SGHRS, CDR2 YFSETQ, per germline. This CDR3 region has 16 residues. The CDR3 nucleotides read TGCGCCAGCAGCTTGGCCGGTCAGGGGGCCGGCAATGAGCAGTTCTTC. Encoded protein: CASSLAGQGAGNEQFF.

This clone was counted a single time. The V call is TRBV27, the J call TRBJ2-1, with unresolved D. The V end was cut by 4 bases, the J end by 6 bases, with 10 bases between. CDR1 is MNHEY and CDR2 is SMNVEV in the germline V gene (reference sequence). The CDR3 runs to 13 residues. Here the CDR3 reads CASSSLGVNEQFF. The DNA for the CDR3 is TGTGCCAGCAGTTCCCTTGGGGTCAATGAGCAGTTCTTC.

This chain uses TRBV24-1 with TRBJ1-3; D is undetermined. Trimming cost V 9 bases and J 0 bases, with 17 bases left between them. The V gene's germline CDR1 is KGHDR and CDR2 SFDVKD. The CDR3 consists of 16 residues. The CDR3 coding sequence is TGTGCCACCGGTCGCCCTACGACCAACTCTGGAAACACCATATATTTT. This codes for CATGRPTTNSGNTIYF.

This clone was counted once. CDR3 nucleotides: TGTGCCAGCAACACGGCCCCGGGGAGATCACCCCTCCACTTT. The encoded protein is CASNTAPGRSPLHF. The rearrangement links TRBV28 to TRBJ1-6; D is unresolved. V shed 7 bases and J shed 10 bases, with 17 bases lying between them. Looked up from germline, CDR1 is MDHEN and CDR2 is SYDVKM. This CDR3 has 14 amino acids.

This chain uses TRBV28 with TRBJ2-1; D unclear. Germline CDR1 and CDR2: MDHEN and SYDVKM. CDR3 length equals 14 residues. Trimming removed 7 bases at V and 6 bases at J, with 16 bases between. CDR3 amino acids: CASTPRRDGNEQFF. The CDR3 DNA reads as TGTGCCAGCACCCCCCGCCGTGACGGCAATGAGCAGTTCTTC.

The chain is built from TRBV5-4 and TRBJ2-6, with a possible D match to TRBD2 (6 bases). Looked up from germline, CDR1 is SGHNT and CDR2 is YYREEE (reference sequence). This CDR3 contains 19 residues. The V gene lost 4 bases and the J gene lost 0 bases, with 20 bases spanning the gap. CDR3 sequence reads: CASSPDRISGFSGANVLTF. The DNA of the CDR3 is TGTGCCAGCAGCCCCGATAGAATTAGCGGTTTCTCTGGGGCCAACGTCCTGACTTTC.